This T cell receptor (beta chain) appears in the sequencing data of a study of blood T cell repertoires in COVID-19. At the level of the study: The United States, Italy and Spain supplied acute and convalescent COVID-19 samples. T cells, B-cell-depleted T cells, or PBMCs provided the cDNA or gDNA that served as material.

Authors' data handling: It was from reference gene primer amplification that nucleated cell counts were estimated. TCRdb's copy holds only in-frame clones and misses some; the assay was immunoSEQ multiplex PCR. For V, J and clone size, that table is used; D and trimming come from the DNA. The sample yields about 220,000 clones, 84% seen once. This CDR3 spans 14 amino acids. The V and J ends lost 3 bases and 4 bases respectively, with 10 bases between them. Germline-derived CDR1 and CDR2 are MDHEN and SYDVKM. This chain connects TRBV28 to TRBJ1-5, with D possibly TRBD1 on 5 matching bases. The sequenced sample consisted of peripheral blood. The source of this sequence is a man over 45 with active or convalescent COVID-19. DNA for the CDR3: TGTGCCAGCAGTTTTTACGACAGAAATCAGCCCCAGCATTTT. As protein: CASSFYDRNQPQHF.